This TCR beta chain was retrieved from a study of CD8 T cells in ankylosing spondylitis. Study-wide findings and caveats: In ankylosing spondylitis blood, a motif of about 8 highly homologous TCR beta variants appeared characteristic. A number of the motif variants had already been described in reactive arthritis synovial fluid and blood. Significantly higher representation of disease-linked clones was reported for matched ankylosing spondylitis synovial fluid. Relatively rare in peripheral blood, disease-linked clones were also CD8+.

Using quantitative 5'-RACE with molecular barcodes, the authors made TCR beta libraries. TCRdb re-called the 5' RACE reads with MiXCR, one entry per CDR3 protein. The table has 750,000 to 850,000 distinct CDR3 sequences, roughly 12% seen once. Note on this clonotype: The antigen is undetermined.

V gave up 1 base and J gave up 6 bases, with 6 bases separating them. The CDR3 totals 12 residues. Sequenced: blood, either unsorted or a sorted T cell fraction (not recorded which). The chain employs TRBV12-3 or TRBV12-4 and TRBJ1-1, with D hard to call. This clonotype was obtained from a male donor with ankylosing spondylitis. CDR3: CASSLEGSEAFF. The DNA of the CDR3 is TGTGCCAGCAGTTTAGAGGGTTCTGAAGCTTTCTTT.